Below, 5 T cell receptor beta chains from the same sample are listed, as sequenced in a study of blood T cell repertoires in COVID-19. Profiling relied on immunoSEQ multiplex PCR, and the TCRdb table lists in-frame clones only, not all of them. This sample has around 100,000 clones, with roughly 84% found just once. The material sequenced was peripheral blood. Receptors originate from a human donor in a cohort sampled during active COVID-19.

This clone appeared once. The chain uses TRBV2 and TRBJ1-2, with D possibly matching TRBD1 (6 bases). Germline V gene sequence: CDR1 SNHLY, CDR2 FYNNEI. Between the trimmed V and J ends, which lost 4 bases and 6 bases, there was a span of 18 bases. The CDR3 covers 15 residues. The DNA for the CDR3 is TGTGCCAGCAGTGGCATGTCAGGGGCAAGGGATGGCTACACCTTC. Translation: CASSGMSGARDGYTF.

This clone was observed a few times. The chain couples TRBV3-1 (or the pseudogene TRBV3-2) to TRBJ2-7; 7 bases agree with TRBD1. The J segment lost 3 bases and the V segment lost 6 bases, leaving 5 bases of the junction unmatched. Germline assignment: CDR1 LGHDT and CDR2 YNNKEL (reference sequence). This CDR3 region has 13 residues. CDR3 amino acids: CASRQGMDYEQYF. CDR3 DNA: TGTGCCAGCAGACAGGGGATGGACTACGAGCAGTACTTC.

The chain couples TRBV4-3 to TRBJ2-2; 8 bases align to TRBD2. The CDR3 is made up of 15 amino acids. The trim removed 1 base at V and 4 bases at J, leaving 2 bases unmatched. Germline loops: CDR1 LGHNA, CDR2 YSLEER. CDR3 loop: CASSQGTSPTGELFF. For the CDR3, the DNA is TGCGCCAGCAGCCAAGGGACTAGCCCCACCGGGGAGCTGTTTTTT.

The chain has TRBV29-1 and TRBJ2-5, with D possibly TRBD2 on 5 matching bases. Germline-derived CDR1 and CDR2 are SQVTM and ANQGSEA. This CDR3 is 12 amino acids long. The V and J ends lost 2 bases and 5 bases respectively, with 9 bases between them. Written as DNA, the CDR3 is TGCAGCGTTGAATGGGAGCGGGAGACCCAGTACTTC. This codes for CSVEWERETQYF.

The rearrangement joins TRBV7-3 to TRBJ1-1; D possibly corresponds to TRBD1 (6 bases). CDR1 and CDR2 (germline): SGHTA, FQGTGA. V was trimmed by 5 bases and J by 7 bases, leaving 14 bases between them. The CDR3 runs 13 residues. This CDR3 reads CASSLGQGIEAFF. The CDR3 DNA sequence: TGTGCCAGCAGCCTGGGGCAGGGGATTGAAGCTTTCTTT.